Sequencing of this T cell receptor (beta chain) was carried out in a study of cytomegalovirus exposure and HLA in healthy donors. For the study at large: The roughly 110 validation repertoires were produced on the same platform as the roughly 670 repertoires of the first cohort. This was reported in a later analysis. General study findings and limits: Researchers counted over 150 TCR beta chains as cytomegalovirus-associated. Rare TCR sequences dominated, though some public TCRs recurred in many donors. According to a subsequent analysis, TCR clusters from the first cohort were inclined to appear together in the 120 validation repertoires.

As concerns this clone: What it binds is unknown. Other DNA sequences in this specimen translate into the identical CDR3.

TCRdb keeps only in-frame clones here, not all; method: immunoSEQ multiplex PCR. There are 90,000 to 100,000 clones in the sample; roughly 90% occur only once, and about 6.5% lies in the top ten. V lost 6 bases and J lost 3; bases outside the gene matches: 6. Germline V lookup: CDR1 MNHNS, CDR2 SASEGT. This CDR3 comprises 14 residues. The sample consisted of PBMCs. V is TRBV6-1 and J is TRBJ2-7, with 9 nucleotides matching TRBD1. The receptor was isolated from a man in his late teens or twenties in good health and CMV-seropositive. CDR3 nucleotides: TGTGCCAGCAGCGGTCCGGACAGGGGCTACGAGCAGTACTTC. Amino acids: CASSGPDRGYEQYF.